The 26 T cell receptor beta chains below were found in one sample sequenced in a study of T cells after posttransplantation cyclophosphamide. Sequencing used immunoSEQ multiplex PCR; TCRdb keeps in-frame clones, though not all of them. The repertoire holds approximately 3,800 clones, with 85% to 95% as singletons. Sequenced material: naive CD4+ T cells sorted from PBMCs. These receptors were obtained from a man aged 45-65 years.

The rearrangement links TRBV7-9 to TRBJ1-1; D may be TRBD1 (6 bases). Germline lookup yields CDR1 SEHNR and CDR2 FQNEAQ (reference sequence). The V end lost 3 bases, the J end lost 5 bases, and 16 bases lay between the germline ends. CDR3 length equals 15 residues. CDR3 region: CASSLGSGRGTEAFF. The CDR3 coding sequence is TGTGCCAGCAGCTTGGGGTCAGGGAGGGGGACTGAAGCTTTCTTT.

The chain has TRBV18 and TRBJ2-6, with TRBD1 identical over 7 bases. The CDR3 is 15 amino acids. In germline, CDR1 is KGHSH, CDR2 LQKENI. Trimming cost V 4 bases and J 2 bases; bases outside gene matches: 2. CDR3 DNA: TGTGCCAGCTCACGCACAGGGGCTGGGGCCAACGTCCTGACTTTC. Its translation is CASSRTGAGANVLTF.

The rearrangement joins TRBV19 to TRBJ2-3, with 9 bases aligning to TRBD1. CDR3 length: 14 residues. J was trimmed by 9 bases and V by 7 bases; bases with no gene match: 11. Germline loops: CDR1 LNHDA, CDR2 SQIVND (reference sequence). The CDR3 DNA reads as TGTGCCAGTAACACAGGGGGCGCCTCTAGGACGCAGTATTTT. Its translation: CASNTGGASRTQYF.

The J gene is TRBJ1-5, the V gene TRBV7-3; 8 nucleotides line up with TRBD1. The germline gives CDR1 SGHTA, CDR2 FQGTGA. After removal of 5 bases from V and 11 bases from J, the junction contained 11 bases not matched to a gene. There are 14 residues in the CDR3. CDR3 nucleotide sequence: TGTGCCAGCAGCAGGACAGGGCTACAATCAGCCCAGCATTTT. This gives the protein CASSRTGLQSAQHF.

The gene calls are TRBV18 and TRBJ2-3; weak D call: TRBD2 (6 bases). V lost 2 bases, J lost 1 base, and 10 bases lay in between. Germline values: CDR1 KGHSH, CDR2 LQKENI. This CDR3 has 15 residues. The CDR3 loop is CASSPWASGTDTQYF. CDR3 in DNA: TGTGCCAGCTCACCATGGGCTAGCGGCACAGATACGCAGTATTTT.

The chain uses TRBV5-1 and TRBJ2-2; 7 nucleotides align to TRBD2. V shed 4 bases, J shed 6 bases, and the junction held 12 bases outside the gene matches. From germline, CDR1 is SGHRS and CDR2 YFSETQ. The CDR3 loop spans 16 amino acids. Here the CDR3 DNA reads TGCGCCAGCAGCGGGCCGGGACTATCCTCGGCCGGGGAGCTGTTTTTT. Translated, it gives CASSGPGLSSAGELFF.

The genes are TRBV10-3 and TRBJ1-3, with D uncertain. CDR1 is ENHRY, CDR2 SYGVKD, per germline. Trimming left V 3 bases short and J 5 bases short, with 20 bases between. This CDR3 comprises 17 residues. The CDR3 nucleotides are TGTGCCATCAGTGACCCCTCGGGGTTCGACACTCGAAACACCATATATTTT. It translates to CAISDPSGFDTRNTIYF.

This chain links TRBV27 with TRBJ1-4; TRBD1 matches at 10 bases. The CDR3 runs to 14 residues. J was trimmed by 8 bases and V by 5 bases; bases with no gene match: 5. The V gene's germline CDR1 is MNHEY and CDR2 SMNVEV (reference sequence). CDR3 sequence reads: CASSRTGGGEKLFF. The CDR3 coding sequence is TGTGCCAGCAGTCGGACAGGGGGAGGCGAAAAACTGTTTTTT.

The genes are TRBV30 and TRBJ2-5; D unresolved. The ends were cut back, 0 bases at V and 1 base at J, with 9 bases in the middle. The CDR3 sequence is 14 residues long. Germline V lookup: CDR1 GTSNPN, CDR2 SVGIG (reference sequence). In nucleotides, the CDR3 is TGTGCCTGGAGTGTTGGCCTTCTCCAAGAGACCCAGTACTTC. Amino acids: CAWSVGLLQETQYF.

The chain couples TRBV28 to TRBJ2-2, with a weak D call TRBD1 (6 bases). The CDR3 extends over 14 amino acids. The ends were cut back, 3 bases at V and 5 bases at J, with 10 bases in the middle. CDR1 and CDR2 (germline): MDHEN, SYDVKM. The CDR3 DNA follows: TGTGCCAGCAGTTTTGGGGGCCAAACCGGGGAGCTGTTTTTT. This translates into CASSFGGQTGELFF.

The rearrangement uses TRBV28 and TRBJ2-1, with 7 bases identical to TRBD1. The CDR3 runs to 15 residues. J was trimmed by 4 bases and V by 7 bases; bases with no gene match: 10. CDR1 is MDHEN, CDR2 SYDVKM, per germline. CDR3 amino acids: CASKSTGPTYNEQFF. The CDR3, as DNA: TGTGCCAGCAAATCGACAGGGCCTACGTACAATGAGCAGTTCTTC.

This clone occurred once. The chain joins TRBV7-2 to TRBJ2-1, with 13 bases matching TRBD2. Trimming cost V 2 bases and J 7 bases; bases outside gene matches: 5. Germline lookup yields CDR1 SGHTA and CDR2 FQGNSA. This CDR3 is built from 16 residues. CDR3 sequence reads: CASSLRRTSGGNEQFF. The CDR3 bases are TGTGCCAGCAGCTTAAGAAGGACTAGCGGGGGAAATGAGCAGTTCTTC.

This chain links TRBV9 with TRBJ2-1; 10 bases match TRBD2. This CDR3 region has 15 residues. CDR1 SGDLS and CDR2 YYNGEE come from the germline V gene. V lost 3 bases to trimming and J lost 7 bases; unmatched junction nucleotides: 7. For the CDR3, the DNA is TGTGCCAGCAGCGCAGATAGCGGGGGGTTTAATGAGCAGTTCTTC. It translates to CASSADSGGFNEQFF.

The chain is built from TRBV6-6 and TRBJ1-2; 8 bases align to TRBD1. The V gene's germline CDR1 is MNHNY and CDR2 SVGAGI (reference sequence). The trim removed 7 bases at V and 1 base at J, leaving 5 bases unmatched. This CDR3 comprises 14 residues. DNA of the CDR3: TGTGCCAGCACCACGGACAGGGATAACTATGGCTACACCTTC. Encoded protein: CASTTDRDNYGYTF.

About this clone: Germline is not matched at one junction end, which may reflect a read error. The CDR3 coding sequence is TGTGCTAGCAGCTTAGGGGCAGGGGTAGACTACGAGCAGTACTTC. It is translated as CASSLGAGVDYEQYF. The rearrangement links TRBV7-7 to TRBJ2-7; D is perhaps TRBD1 (6 bases). From germline, CDR1 is SSHAT and CDR2 FNYEAQ (reference sequence). CDR3 length: 15 residues.

The chain is built from TRBV5-1 and TRBJ2-1; 7 bases match TRBD1. Per germline, CDR1 SGHRS and CDR2 YFSETQ. V gave up 2 bases and J gave up 5 bases; unmatched junction bases: 4. The CDR3 spans 14 residues. CDR3 protein: CASSFRTGNNEQFF. The CDR3 DNA reads as TGCGCCAGCAGCTTCCGGACAGGCAACAATGAGCAGTTCTTC.

The V gene is TRBV11-3, the J gene TRBJ1-1; tentative D call: TRBD1 (5 bases). Between the trimmed V and J ends, which lost 0 bases and 1 base, there was a span of 18 bases. Per germline, CDR1 SGHNT and CDR2 YENEEA. CDR3 length: 18 amino acids. The CDR3 region has the DNA TGTGCCAGCAGCTTAGAAGTCTGGGGGGGGACGGGGAACACTGAAGCTTTCTTT. This translates into CASSLEVWGGTGNTEAFF.

The V and J genes are TRBV21-1 and TRBJ1-5; the DNA was not compared with TRBD1, the D call given in the table. TRBV21-1 counts as a pseudogene. CDR3 size: 17 residues. The CDR3 nucleotides are TGTGCCAGCACCATGGGAACAGGGGGCGGTCCAAGTTCGCCCCAGCATTTT. Its protein product is CASTMGTGGGPSSPQHF.

This clone was detected only once. The chain links TRBV9 to TRBJ1-4, with D maybe TRBD1 (6 bases). CDR3 length equals 15 residues. The germline V gene has CDR1 SGDLS and CDR2 YYNGEE. The V gene lost 5 bases and the J gene lost 7 bases, with 18 bases spanning the gap. The CDR3 spells CASSLNPGEGEKLFF. CDR3 coding DNA: TGTGCCAGCAGTCTGAACCCAGGGGAAGGTGAAAAACTGTTTTTT. Complete variable domain (other parts from reference TRBV9 and TRBJ1-4): DSGVTQTPKHLITATGQRVTLRCSPRSGDLSVYWYQQSLDQGLQFLIQYYNGEERAKGNILERFSAQQFPDLHSELNLSSLELGDSALYFCASSLNPGEGEKLFFGSGTQLSVL.

The J gene is TRBJ1-5, the V gene TRBV5-1, with 7 bases fitting TRBD1. The CDR3 loop spans 14 amino acids. Germline V gene lookup returns CDR1 SGHRS and CDR2 YFSETQ. J was trimmed by 8 bases and V by 7 bases; bases with no gene match: 12. CDR3 residues: CASPGQARIKPQHF. Here the CDR3 DNA reads TGCGCCAGCCCCGGACAGGCACGCATTAAGCCCCAGCATTTT.

The chain has TRBV7-3 and TRBJ2-1; no clear D. The CDR3 runs 13 residues. V lost 3 bases and J lost 4, with 7 bases in between. CDR1 and CDR2 (germline): SGHTA, FQGTGA. Here the CDR3 reads CASSLGEYNEQFF. CDR3 sequence (DNA): TGTGCCAGCAGCTTGGGCGAATACAATGAGCAGTTCTTC.

This chain connects TRBV5-1 to TRBJ2-3, with 16 bases matching TRBD2. V gave up 7 bases and J gave up 3 bases; unmatched junction bases: 11. There are 18 residues in the CDR3. Per the germline V gene, CDR1 is SGHRS and CDR2 is YFSETQ. CDR3 DNA: TGCGCCAGCTCCTCCCCAGGGACTAGCGGGGGGGCAACAGATACGCAGTATTTT. As protein: CASSSPGTSGGATDTQYF.

This rearrangement joins TRBV30 to TRBJ2-7; D uncertain. The ends were cut back, 2 bases at V and 1 base at J, with 15 bases in the middle. The germline CDR1 and CDR2 sequences are GTSNPN and SVGIG (reference sequence). The CDR3 contains 15 residues. The CDR3 DNA reads TGTGCCTGGAGTCCAGAGCTAGTTTTGTCCTACGAGCAGTACTTC. As protein: CAWSPELVLSYEQYF.

The genes are TRBV29-1 and TRBJ2-5; 7 nucleotides align to TRBD2. V shed 3 bases and J 5 bases; nucleotides not matched to a gene: 3. The CDR3 has 12 residues. Germline CDR1 is SQVTM and CDR2 is ANQGSEA. CDR3 loop: CSVESGGETQYF. The CDR3 DNA is TGCAGCGTTGAGTCCGGGGGGGAGACCCAGTACTTC.

The rearrangement joins TRBV5-8 to TRBJ1-1, with 9 nucleotides matching TRBD1. CDR1 SGHTS and CDR2 YDEGEE come from the germline V gene. V shed 0 bases and J 3 bases; nucleotides not matched to a gene: 9. The CDR3 contains 17 residues. The CDR3 spells CASSLAGQGPDDTEAFF. As DNA, the CDR3 is TGTGCCAGCAGCTTGGCGGGACAGGGCCCTGATGACACTGAAGCTTTCTTT.

In regard to this clone: The junction departs from the called germline gene at one end, perhaps through a read error. J is TRBJ1-4 and V is TRBV23-1; possibly TRBD1 for D (5 bases). TRBV23-1 is an ORF; its function is uncertain. This CDR3 has 13 amino acids. CDR3 residues: CASSQSRYGHPAF. CDR3 nucleotide sequence: TGCGCCAGCAGTCAATCGCGGTACGGACATCCGGCTTTT.